Following are 25 T cell receptor beta chains from one sample sequenced in a study of shared clonotypes between healthy human individuals. The table came from immunoSEQ multiplex PCR; TCRdb's copy has only in-frame clones and leaves some out. Among roughly 330,000 clones listed, around 67% were seen once. Input material: memory CD4+ T cells sorted from blood. Subset noted: CD45RA-negative fraction. The receptors stem from a man aged 30-40 years in good health.

The chain is built from TRBV11-2 and TRBJ1-2; 7 nucleotides match TRBD1. The CDR3 spans 15 residues. Germline V gene data show CDR1 as SGHAT and CDR2 as FQNNGV. V lost 4 bases to trimming and J lost 1 base; unmatched junction nucleotides: 6. The CDR3 DNA follows: TGTGCCAGCAGCTCAGACTACAGGGGTAACTATGGCTACACCTTC. Amino acids: CASSSDYRGNYGYTF.

The J gene is TRBJ2-7, the V gene TRBV11-3, with a tentative D call TRBD1 (6 bases). CDR1 is SGHNT, CDR2 YENEEA, per germline. The CDR3 sequence is 14 residues long. Trimming stripped 6 bases from V and 3 bases from J, with 15 bases between. The CDR3 is CASSPKGVGYEQYF. The CDR3 DNA reads as TGTGCCAGCAGTCCGAAGGGGGTCGGCTACGAGCAGTACTTC.

J is TRBJ2-4 and V is TRBV6-1; no clear D. Between the trimmed V and J ends, which lost 8 bases and 1 base, there was a span of 12 bases. The length of the CDR3 is 14 residues. Germline CDR1 MNHNS, CDR2 SASEGT. Written as DNA, the CDR3 is TGTGCCAGCCGGACGGAGCTTGCCAAAAACATTCAGTACTTC. It is translated as CASRTELAKNIQYF.

The V and J genes are TRBV28 and TRBJ1-2, with TRBD1 matching 9 bases. With V trimmed by 5 bases and J by 3 bases, 16 bases remained unmatched. Germline lookup yields CDR1 MDHEN and CDR2 SYDVKM. CDR3 length: 18 residues. This CDR3 reads CASSDPSGGTGPHYGYTF. The DNA of the CDR3 is TGTGCCAGCAGTGACCCCTCTGGTGGGACAGGGCCCCACTATGGCTACACCTTC.

This clone was observed a single time. The chain uses TRBV6-1 and TRBJ1-1; the D is unclear. Germline V gives CDR1 MNHNS, CDR2 SASEGT. V shed 3 bases and J shed 5 bases, with 10 bases lying between them. CDR3 length equals 13 residues. The CDR3 here is CASSEAGRTEAFF. The CDR3 coding sequence is TGTGCCAGCAGTGAGGCGGGAAGGACTGAAGCTTTCTTT.

The chain has TRBV6-1 and TRBJ2-7; a possible D gene is TRBD1 (5 bases). V was cut by 7 bases and J by 6 bases, with 13 bases left in between. The CDR3 runs to 12 residues. CDR1 and CDR2 from the germline V gene are MNHNS and SASEGT. CDR3 sequence: CASMMVRAEQYF. In DNA form, the CDR3 reads TGTGCCAGCATGATGGTCAGGGCCGAGCAGTACTTC.

This clone has ten or more counts. Additional DNA sequences in this sample encode the identical CDR3. The chain couples TRBV28 to TRBJ2-7; TRBD2 is a possible D gene (5 bases). This CDR3 region has 13 residues. V gave up 6 bases and J gave up 1 base, with 10 bases separating them. Germline CDR1 MDHEN, CDR2 SYDVKM. CDR3 sequence (DNA): TGTGCCAGCAGACGAGGGCCTTCCTACGAGCAGTACTTC. It yields the protein CASRRGPSYEQYF.

The chain couples TRBV7-3 to TRBJ1-2; the D gene is possibly TRBD1 (6 bases). The V gene's germline CDR1 is SGHTA and CDR2 FQGTGA. The ends were cut back, 5 bases at V and 10 bases at J, with 17 bases in the middle. This CDR3 comprises 13 residues. The CDR3 nucleotides read TGTGCCAGCAGCGCAGGGGTGGAACGCGCCTACACCTTC. Protein: CASSAGVERAYTF.

This clone was picked up a small number of times. The chain employs TRBV2 and TRBJ2-3; a weak D match, TRBD1 (5 bases). The CDR3 loop spans 16 amino acids. The V end lost 2 bases, the J end lost 1 base, and 13 bases lay between the germline ends. Germline V lookup: CDR1 SNHLY, CDR2 FYNNEI. CDR3 amino acids: CASSETGAGGTDTQYF. CDR3 DNA sequence: TGTGCCAGCAGTGAAACTGGGGCAGGCGGCACAGATACGCAGTATTTT.

The chain recombines TRBV6-1 with TRBJ2-5, with D perhaps assigned TRBD1 or TRBD2 (6 bases each). The V and J ends lost 3 bases and 4 bases respectively, with 15 bases between them. Germline loops: CDR1 MNHNS, CDR2 SASEGT. This CDR3 has 15 amino acids. CDR3 DNA sequence: TGTGCCAGCAGTGATCAGCCGGGGGCTGCAGAGACCCAGTACTTC. The encoded protein is CASSDQPGAAETQYF.

This rearrangement joins TRBV7-9 to TRBJ2-1; weak D call: TRBD2 (5 bases). The germline V gene encodes CDR1 SEHNR and CDR2 FQNEAQ (reference sequence). The CDR3 extends over 12 amino acids. V lost 8 bases and J lost 8, with 13 bases in between. The CDR3 protein is CASSELVYEQFF. For the CDR3, the DNA is TGTGCCAGCTCAGAACTAGTCTATGAGCAGTTCTTC.

This chain connects TRBV27 to TRBJ2-1; 9 nucleotides align to TRBD1. CDR3 length equals 17 residues. Germline values: CDR1 MNHEY, CDR2 SMNVEV (reference sequence). Losses at the gene ends were 8 bases for V and 6 bases for J; bases not matched to a gene: 17. CDR3 sequence (DNA): TGTGCCAGCCGATCCCCGGGACAGGGACCTCCTCCCAATGAGCAGTTCTTC. This gives the protein CASRSPGQGPPPNEQFF.

This clone was counted between two and nine times. This rearrangement joins TRBV27 to TRBJ2-7; 10 positions agree with TRBD2. Germline V gene data show CDR1 as MNHEY and CDR2 as SMNVEV (reference sequence). This CDR3 is 18 amino acids long. V shed 2 bases, J shed 3 bases, and the junction held 13 bases outside the gene matches. Here the CDR3 DNA reads TGTGCCAGCAGTTTACGCCCTTCCCTAGCGGGAGACTTCTACGAGCAGTACTTC. It yields the protein CASSLRPSLAGDFYEQYF.

This clone showed up just a few times. V and J are TRBV27 and TRBJ2-4, with a possible D match to TRBD1 (6 bases). Germline CDR1 reads MNHEY; CDR2 reads SMNVEV (reference sequence). The CDR3 runs to 15 residues. Trimming stripped 5 bases from V and 0 bases from J, with 11 bases between. CDR3 bases: TGTGCCAGCAGTAGTACAGGGATAGCCAAAAACATTCAGTACTTC. Translation: CASSSTGIAKNIQYF.

Concerning this clone: The sample holds other DNA sequences that translate to the same CDR3. The chain links TRBV5-4 to TRBJ2-7; no definite D call. With 1 base removed from V and 3 bases from J, the gap between germline ends came to 5 bases. The CDR3 is 12 residues long. CDR1 is SGHNT, CDR2 YYREEE, per germline (reference sequence). The CDR3 protein is CASSLPGYEQYF. The DNA for the CDR3 is TGTGCCAGCAGCTTGCCGGGCTACGAGCAGTACTTC. Variable domain in full (rest from reference TRBV5-4 and TRBJ2-7): ETGVTQSPTHLIKTRGQQVTLRCSSQSGHNTVSWYQQALGQGPQFIFQYYREEENGRGNFPPRFSGLQFPNYSSELNVNALELDDSALYLCASSLPGYEQYFGPGTRLTVT.

V gene TRBV2 combines with J gene TRBJ2-3; possibly TRBD2 for D (6 bases). Germline V gene data show CDR1 as SNHLY and CDR2 as FYNNEI. The V gene lost 3 bases and the J gene lost 3 bases, with 19 bases spanning the gap. The CDR3 spans 17 residues. For the CDR3, the DNA is TGTGCCAGCAGTGAGCCCGGACGCGGGATAAGGACAGATACGCAGTATTTT. Protein: CASSEPGRGIRTDTQYF.

V is TRBV11-2 and J is TRBJ2-2; 10 bases line up with TRBD1. The trim removed 1 base at V and 4 bases at J, leaving 0 bases unmatched. The CDR3 is 15 amino acids. Germline lookup yields CDR1 SGHAT and CDR2 FQNNGV. The CDR3: CASSLGQGATGELFF. The CDR3 bases are TGTGCCAGCAGCTTAGGACAGGGGGCCACCGGGGAGCTGTTTTTT.

J is TRBJ1-3 and V is TRBV6-6, with TRBD1 as a possible D gene (6 bases). Germline CDR1 and CDR2: MNHNY and SVGAGI (reference sequence). V was pared by 8 bases and J by 2 bases, with 13 bases between. The CDR3 covers 14 residues. In DNA, the CDR3 is TGTGCCAGCGGGCGACAGGCTGCTGGAAACACCATATATTTT. Its protein is CASGRQAAGNTIYF.

Remarks on this clone: The same CDR3 can be traced to other DNA sequences in this sample. The chain combines TRBV30 with TRBJ2-5; D uncertain. This CDR3 is 11 amino acids long. Germline loops: CDR1 GTSNPN, CDR2 SVGIG (reference sequence). Trimming left V 0 bases short and J 5 bases short, with 4 bases between. This chain's CDR3 is CAWSVSETQYF. CDR3 coding DNA: TGTGCCTGGAGTGTGTCGGAGACCCAGTACTTC.

The V call is TRBV7-2, the J call TRBJ2-7, with D perhaps TRBD2 (6 bases). The CDR3 is made up of 14 amino acids. The germline gives CDR1 SGHTA, CDR2 FQGNSA. Trimming cost V 3 bases and J 1 base, with 10 bases left between them. DNA for the CDR3: TGTGCCAGCAGCTTCGGCGGGACTTCCTACGAGCAGTACTTC. Encoded protein: CASSFGGTSYEQYF.

The chain joins TRBV11-1 to TRBJ1-3; D uncertain. Germline CDR1 SGHAT, CDR2 FQDESV (reference sequence). V was pared by 1 base and J by 0 bases, with 10 bases between. The CDR3 is made up of 16 amino acids. CDR3 in amino acids: CASSLGHRASGNTIYF. In DNA form, the CDR3 reads TGTGCCAGCAGCTTAGGACACCGGGCCTCTGGAAACACCATATATTTT.

J is TRBJ2-7 and V is TRBV7-6; the D gene is possibly TRBD2 (5 bases). Germline values: CDR1 SGHVS, CDR2 FNYEAQ. Trimming removed 3 bases from V and 6 bases from J, with 12 bases in between. This CDR3 has 13 residues. CDR3 coding DNA: TGTGCCAGCAGCTTGATATTAGGAGGCGAGCAGTACTTC. It is translated as CASSLILGGEQYF.

This clone came up a few times. V and J are TRBV5-6 and TRBJ2-7, with D possibly TRBD1 on 5 matching bases. This CDR3 region has 14 residues. V was cut by 4 bases and J by 0 bases, with 11 bases left in between. The V gene's germline CDR1 is SGHDT and CDR2 YYEEEE. CDR3 loop: CASSGAKYSYEQYF. For the CDR3, the DNA is TGTGCCAGCAGCGGGGCGAAATACTCCTACGAGCAGTACTTC.

J is TRBJ2-5 and V is TRBV18; a possible D gene is TRBD2 (5 bases). Germline CDR1 reads KGHSH; CDR2 reads LQKENI. With 2 bases removed from V and 0 bases from J, the gap between germline ends came to 13 bases. The length of the CDR3 is 16 residues. The CDR3 nucleotides are TGTGCCAGCTCACCAGCTAGCTTTCGGAACCAAGAGACCCAGTACTTC. This translates into CASSPASFRNQETQYF.

The chain links TRBV11-2 to TRBJ1-4; possibly TRBD1 for D (5 bases). Trimming shortened V by 1 base and J by 6 bases, and 15 bases separated the two germline ends. Germline V lookup: CDR1 SGHAT, CDR2 FQNNGV. This CDR3 has 16 residues. CDR3 DNA: TGTGCCAGCAGCTTAGTTTTTAACTTAGGGGATGAAAAACTGTTTTTT. This codes for CASSLVFNLGDEKLFF. Full variable domain (rest looked up from reference TRBV11-2 and TRBJ1-4): EAGVAQSPRYKIIEKRQSVAFWCNPISGHATLYWYQQILGQGPKLLIQFQNNGVVDDSQLPKDRFSAERLKGVDSTLKIQPAKLEDSAVYLCASSLVFNLGDEKLFFGSGTQLSVL.